The 25 T cell receptor beta chains below all came from one sample that was sequenced in a study of blood T cell repertoires in COVID-19. This table comes from immunoSEQ multiplex PCR, and its TCRdb copy is limited to in-frame clones, with some not included. The sample lists about 260,000 clones, approximately 90% occurring once. The sequenced material came from peripheral blood. These receptors all come from a man younger than 35 with active or convalescent COVID-19.

This clone was recorded once. The rearrangement joins TRBV6-5 to TRBJ2-7; tentative D call: TRBD1 (5 bases). Germline assignment: CDR1 MNHEY and CDR2 SVGAGI. V was clipped by 4 bases and J by 0 bases, with 13 bases between them. CDR3 size: 15 residues. The CDR3 DNA sequence: TGTGCCAGCAGTTTACAGGTATTGGGCTCCTACGAGCAGTACTTC. Protein sequence: CASSLQVLGSYEQYF.

This chain connects TRBV30 to TRBJ2-1; weak D call: TRBD2 (6 bases). The ends were cut back, 4 bases at V and 2 bases at J, with 12 bases in the middle. Germline loops: CDR1 GTSNPN, CDR2 SVGIG (reference sequence). This CDR3 has 14 amino acids. Here the CDR3 DNA reads TGTGCCTGGAACCGGGACTCGCCCTACAATGAGCAGTTCTTC. Its translation is CAWNRDSPYNEQFF.

V and J are TRBV7-2 and TRBJ1-2; possibly TRBD1 for D (5 bases). The V end was cut by 7 bases, the J end by 4 bases, with 16 bases between. The CDR3 runs 14 residues. Germline values: CDR1 SGHTA, CDR2 FQGNSA. CDR3 sequence (DNA): TGTGCCAGCACCTATCCTGGGGGGGGCTATGGCTACACCTTC. Translation gives CASTYPGGGYGYTF. The whole variable domain, filled in from reference TRBV7-2 and TRBJ1-2, reads GAGVSQSPSNKVTEKGKDVELRCDPISGHTALYWYRQSLGQGLEFLIYFQGNSAPDKSGLPSDRFSAERTGGSVSTLTIQRTQQEDSAVYLCASTYPGGGYGYTFGSGTRLTVV.

The V and J genes are TRBV2 and TRBJ2-5, with 7 bases that match TRBD2. The germline CDR1 and CDR2 sequences are SNHLY and FYNNEI. The CDR3 is made up of 11 amino acids. V lost 11 bases to trimming and J lost 5 bases; unmatched junction nucleotides: 5. Here the CDR3 reads CAVGGVETQYF. CDR3 coding DNA: TGTGCCGTGGGGGGGGTTGAGACCCAGTACTTC.

As DNA, the CDR3 is TGTGCCAGCAGCCTGAGATCACCCCTCCACTTT. As protein: CASSLRSPLHF. The gene calls are TRBV6-5 and TRBJ1-6, with D hard to call. The V end lost 6 bases, the J end lost 10 bases, and 7 bases lay between the germline ends. Germline V gene sequence: CDR1 MNHEY, CDR2 SVGAGI. This CDR3 contains 11 residues.

V is TRBV30 and J is TRBJ1-2; D is perhaps TRBD1 (5 bases). Per germline, CDR1 GTSNPN and CDR2 SVGIG (reference sequence). The ends were cut back, 8 bases at V and 8 bases at J, with 15 bases in the middle. This CDR3 contains 11 residues. The CDR3 DNA follows: TGTGCCGGCTCCCCCGGGGGAGGCTACACCTTC. Protein: CAGSPGGGYTF.

This clone was seen only once. The CDR3 bases are TGTGCGACAAGTCAGGGTAATGAAAAACTGTTTTTT. Translation gives CATSQGNEKLFF. The chain employs TRBV12-3 or TRBV12-4 and TRBJ1-4; D is perhaps TRBD1 (5 bases). The CDR3 length is 12 residues.

J is TRBJ1-2 and V is TRBV5-1; 9 nucleotides match TRBD1. The length of the CDR3 is 15 residues. CDR1 is SGHRS and CDR2 is YFSETQ in the germline V gene. Trimming took 2 bases from V and 6 from J; bases not matched to a gene: 8. CDR3 in amino acids: CASSLGDRVGNGYTF. The CDR3 coding sequence is TGCGCCAGCAGCTTAGGGGACAGGGTTGGGAATGGCTACACCTTC.

J is TRBJ1-2 and V is TRBV2; the match to TRBD1 covers 8 bases. There are 14 residues in the CDR3. The junction had 6 bases not matched to a gene; V was cut back by 7 bases and J by 2 bases. Germline V lookup: CDR1 SNHLY, CDR2 FYNNEI. The CDR3 is CASNPDRVNYGYTF. The CDR3 DNA reads TGTGCCAGCAACCCGGACAGGGTGAACTATGGCTACACCTTC. Together with reference TRBV2 and TRBJ1-2, the CDR3 gives the full variable domain: EPEVTQTPSHQVTQMGQEVILRCVPISNHLYFYWYRQILGQKVEFLVSFYNNEISEKSEIFDDQFSVERPDGSNFTLKIRSTKLEDSAMYFCASNPDRVNYGYTFGSGTRLTVV.

In this sample, this clone turned up once. The chain carries TRBV10-3 and TRBJ1-4, with 7 bases fitting TRBD1. The germline gives CDR1 ENHRY, CDR2 SYGVKD. The CDR3 extends over 13 amino acids. The V segment lost 4 bases and the J segment 6 bases; nucleotides outside the gene matches: 2. The DNA for the CDR3 is TGTGCCATCAGTGTTCAGGGGGATGAAAAACTGTTTTTT. Protein sequence: CAISVQGDEKLFF.

The chain carries TRBV14 and TRBJ2-5, with D maybe TRBD2 (6 bases). This CDR3 contains 14 residues. Germline assignment: CDR1 SGHDN and CDR2 FVKESK. Trimming removed 1 base at V and 3 bases at J, with 9 bases between. The CDR3 here is CASSQAGVEETQYF. The CDR3 bases are TGTGCCAGCAGCCAAGCGGGAGTGGAAGAGACCCAGTACTTC.

The chain uses TRBV6-5 and TRBJ1-5, with unresolved D. In germline, CDR1 is MNHEY, CDR2 SVGAGI. V lost 9 bases to trimming and J lost 0 bases, with 9 bases between them. CDR3 size: 13 residues. The CDR3 protein is CARIVYSNQPQHF. As DNA, the CDR3 is TGTGCCAGAATAGTTTATAGCAATCAGCCCCAGCATTTT.

In this sample, this clone turned up once. This chain links TRBV6-5 with TRBJ1-6; D remains unclear. Deletions cut 5 bases from V and 0 bases from J, with 8 bases between. In germline, CDR1 is MNHEY, CDR2 SVGAGI. The length of the CDR3 is 15 residues. As DNA, the CDR3 is TGTGCCAGCAGTCCCGGTAGCTCCTATAATTCACCCCTCCACTTT. Encoded protein: CASSPGSSYNSPLHF.

The chain couples TRBV19 to TRBJ2-7; D is unclear. This CDR3 spans 11 amino acids. The V gene's germline CDR1 is LNHDA and CDR2 SQIVND (reference sequence). V lost 5 bases to trimming and J lost 4 bases, with 6 bases between them. The chain's CDR3 is CASSSRYEQYF. The CDR3 bases are TGTGCCAGTAGTTCCCGTTACGAGCAGTACTTC. Supplemented by reference TRBV19 and TRBJ2-7, the full variable domain reads DGGITQSPKYLFRKEGQNVTLSCEQNLNHDAMYWYRQDPGQGLRLIYYSQIVNDFQKGDIAEGYSVSREKKESFPLTVTSAQKNPTAFYLCASSSRYEQYFGPGTRLTVT.

V is TRBV6-6 and J is TRBJ2-1, with 8 nucleotides matching TRBD2. Germline values: CDR1 MNHNY, CDR2 SVGAGI (reference sequence). The CDR3 covers 15 residues. The trim removed 8 bases at V and 4 bases at J, leaving 10 bases unmatched. DNA of the CDR3: TGTGCCAGCGGTTCGAGCGGGGGCCAGTACAATGAGCAGTTCTTC. Encoded protein: CASGSSGGQYNEQFF.

V and J are TRBV18 and TRBJ2-2, with TRBD1 as a possible D gene (6 bases). The CDR3 extends over 14 amino acids. Trimming took off 7 bases at V and 4 bases at J, with 13 bases between the two ends. CDR1 and CDR2 (germline): KGHSH, LQKENI. CDR3 amino acids: CASFLPDSTGELFF. The CDR3 DNA reads TGTGCCAGCTTTTTACCGGACAGCACCGGGGAGCTGTTTTTT. Drawing the rest from reference TRBV18 and TRBJ2-2, the complete variable domain is NAGVMQNPRHLVRRRGQEARLRCSPMKGHSHVYWYRQLPEEGLKFMVYLQKENIIDESGMPKERFSAEFPKEGPSILRIQQVVRGDSAAYFCASFLPDSTGELFFGEGSRLTVL.

The table lists this clone with many counts. This chain links TRBV23-1 with TRBJ2-5; D perhaps matches TRBD2 (5 bases). TRBV23-1 is an ORF, and what it does is uncertain. Trimming removed 0 bases at V and 1 base at J, with 24 bases between. The CDR3 contains 20 residues. For the CDR3, the DNA is TGCGCCAGCAGTCAATCGCCGACCCTGGACCACCAGCGGACCCAAGAGACCCAGTACTTC. Translation gives CASSQSPTLDHQRTQETQYF.

This clone was picked up a small number of times. J is TRBJ2-1 and V is TRBV9; tentative D call: TRBD2 (6 bases). The CDR3 runs to 14 residues. In germline, CDR1 is SGDLS, CDR2 YYNGEE. Trimming stripped 4 bases from V and 2 bases from J, with 10 bases between. CDR3 nucleotide sequence: TGTGCCAGCAGCCCGGGGGAACCCTACAATGAGCAGTTCTTC. Translating gives CASSPGEPYNEQFF.

Only a few counts were recorded for this clone. The rearrangement uses TRBV5-6 and TRBJ1-4; 11 positions match TRBD1. J gave up 8 bases and V 3 bases, and 12 bases lay outside the gene matches. Germline V CDR1 and CDR2: SGHDT, YYEEEE. The CDR3 is made up of 17 amino acids. The CDR3 region is CASSSGDGQGALEKLFF. The CDR3 nucleotides read TGTGCCAGCAGCTCGGGCGATGGACAGGGGGCTTTAGAAAAACTGTTTTTT.

The rearrangement uses TRBV5-1 and TRBJ2-5; weak D call: TRBD2 (6 bases). The CDR3 is 14 residues long. Trimming stripped 4 bases from V and 2 bases from J, with 12 bases between. Germline V gives CDR1 SGHRS, CDR2 YFSETQ. The DNA for the CDR3 is TGCGCCAGCAGCCCCGGGGCGGGGCAAGAGACCCAGTACTTC. Protein product: CASSPGAGQETQYF.

The chain recombines TRBV7-3 with TRBJ1-5, with TRBD1 identical over 7 bases. The V segment lost 5 bases and the J segment 0 bases; nucleotides outside the gene matches: 13. The germline gives CDR1 SGHTA, CDR2 FQGTGA. This CDR3 has 18 amino acids. The CDR3 is CASSKRGTAMYSNQPQHF. CDR3 coding DNA: TGTGCCAGCAGCAAACGAGGGACAGCGATGTATAGCAATCAGCCCCAGCATTTT.

This rearrangement joins TRBV5-8 to TRBJ2-5, with a tentative D call TRBD1 (5 bases). Trimming removed 2 bases from V and 5 bases from J, with 13 bases in between. Per germline, CDR1 SGHTS and CDR2 YDEGEE. This CDR3 is 14 amino acids long. CDR3 sequence: CASSFPQGVETQYF. The CDR3 coding sequence is TGTGCCAGCAGCTTTCCCCAGGGCGTGGAGACCCAGTACTTC.

The CDR3 is CASSQEMREGTQYF. The CDR3 DNA reads as TGCGCCAGCAGCCAAGAAATGCGGGAGGGGACCCAGTACTTC. V is TRBV4-3 and J is TRBJ2-5; TRBD2 matches at 9 bases. This CDR3 is 14 amino acids long. Per the germline V gene, CDR1 is LGHNA and CDR2 is YSLEER. V lost 0 bases and J lost 7; bases outside the gene matches: 3.

The rearrangement links TRBV15 to TRBJ2-3, with 8 nucleotides matching TRBD1. Trimming took 0 bases from V and 8 from J; bases not matched to a gene: 4. The CDR3 consists of 14 residues. Germline V CDR1 and CDR2: LNHNV, YYDKDF (reference sequence). In nucleotides, the CDR3 is TGTGCCACCAGCAGAGATCAGGGGGCGGGTACGCAGTATTTT. Protein sequence: CATSRDQGAGTQYF.

This clone was seen a few times. The genes are TRBV4-1 and TRBJ1-2; 12 nucleotides align to TRBD1. Germline V gene data show CDR1 as MGHRA and CDR2 as YSYEKL. CDR3 length equals 16 residues. Trimming removed 3 bases from V and 2 bases from J; junction bases left unmatched: 4. The CDR3 coding sequence is TGCGCCAGCAGCCACCCTGGGACAGGGGGCAACTATGGCTACACCTTC. This sequence encodes CASSHPGTGGNYGYTF.